Following are 6 T cell receptor beta chains from one sample sequenced in a study of CD8+ T cells in alopecia areata. Reverse transcription of extracted RNA yielded cDNA, which provided the sequencing template. Produced via immunoSEQ multiplex PCR; TCRdb's table is partial and in-frame only. The profile shows roughly 180,000 clones, around 51% of them singletons. As for treatment: oral pan-JAK inhibitor, 5-10 mg twice daily. The source was CD8+ T cells sorted from blood, collected around week 53, from a patient treated with tofacitinib. Receptors were obtained from a human donor with alopecia areata.

The chain is built from TRBV6-5 and TRBJ1-1; D gene uncertain. Germline V CDR1 and CDR2: MNHEY, SVGAGI. The germline V and J ends were trimmed by 2 bases and 3 bases, with 7 bases remaining between them. The CDR3 totals 13 residues. DNA of the CDR3: TGTGCCAGCAGTTACGAAACGGACACTGAAGCTTTCTTT. Translated: CASSYETDTEAFF.

The J gene is TRBJ2-1, the V gene TRBV18; D is unclear. V was pared by 2 bases and J by 2 bases, with 7 bases between. CDR1 KGHSH and CDR2 LQKENI come from the germline V gene. The CDR3 contains 14 residues. The CDR3 DNA is TGTGCCAGCTCACCAAGGCAGACCTACAATGAGCAGTTCTTC. Its translation is CASSPRQTYNEQFF.

Regarding this clone: Other DNA sequences from this sample encode an identical CDR3 as well. The J gene is TRBJ2-7, the V gene TRBV5-6; 10 bases are shared with TRBD1. The trim removed 3 bases at V and 5 bases at J, leaving 2 bases unmatched. The CDR3 extends over 13 amino acids. Germline loops: CDR1 SGHDT, CDR2 YYEEEE. The CDR3 here is CASSWDRGNEQYF. CDR3 nucleotide sequence: TGTGCCAGCAGCTGGGACAGGGGCAACGAGCAGTACTTC.

Worth noting for this clone: The sample holds other DNA sequences that translate to the same CDR3. The CDR3 nucleotides read TGTGCCAGTAGTATGGACGGGGAAGAGACCCAGTACTTC. This translates into CASSMDGEETQYF. This chain links TRBV19 with TRBJ2-5; a possible D gene is TRBD2 (5 bases). V shed 3 bases and J shed 3 bases, with 8 bases lying between them. Germline assignment: CDR1 LNHDA and CDR2 SQIVND (reference sequence). This CDR3 has 13 amino acids.

This clone occurred a few times. The identical CDR3 is also encoded by other nucleotide sequences in the sample. This chain joins TRBV27 and TRBJ1-1; D is ambiguous. With 2 bases removed from V and 5 bases from J, the gap between germline ends came to 9 bases. Germline CDR1 MNHEY, CDR2 SMNVEV (reference sequence). This CDR3 is built from 13 residues. The CDR3 here is CASSLDLGTEAFF. DNA for the CDR3: TGTGCCAGCAGTTTAGATCTGGGGACTGAAGCTTTCTTT.

The chain couples TRBV5-1 to TRBJ2-3; TRBD2 aligns across 12 bases. J lost 3 bases, V lost 0 bases, and 8 bases had no gene match. The CDR3 contains 18 residues. Germline V gene sequence: CDR1 SGHRS, CDR2 YFSETQ. CDR3 DNA: TGCGCCAGCAGCTTGGCCGCCCTAGCGGGGGGGCCAACAGATACGCAGTATTTT. Translated: CASSLAALAGGPTDTQYF.